This T cell receptor beta chain is from a study of technical replicates of blood from several donors (dated by TCRdb to the late 2010s). Of note for this clone: The antigen it recognizes is unknown. Per-base quality was not reported, and no clone a single base away is much larger than it.

Reading from cysteine to phenylalanine, the CDR3 counts 13 amino acids. Just CDR3 DNA is preserved here, 39 bases in frame from base 1. CDR1 is given as SGHTA and CDR2 as FQGNSA, both from the germline V gene. V is pared back by 6 bases and J by 7 bases, with 13 bases lying between the germline termini. The library was generated by the immunoSEQ multiplex PCR assay. TCRdb took this table from immuneACCESS and kept in-frame rearrangements with V and J called. Such tables lack part of the clones; where checked against another copy, unresolved V genes explain under half of the gap, and the rest is unexplained. The sample table contains around 73,000 clones; only one count was recorded for 90% to 95% of them. The leading ten clones occupy about 4.3% of the sample.

This receptor chain uses TRBV7-2 and TRBJ2-1; the D region possibly corresponds to TRBD1 (6 bases align). The clonotype originates from a human donor in good health. Some clones in this sample may be carry-over from other donors' samples. Sequenced sample: PBMCs. The DNA sequence is given as TGTGCCAGCAGTCCTGCAGGGACAAATGAGCAGTTCTTC. Protein translation: CASSPAGTNEQFF.